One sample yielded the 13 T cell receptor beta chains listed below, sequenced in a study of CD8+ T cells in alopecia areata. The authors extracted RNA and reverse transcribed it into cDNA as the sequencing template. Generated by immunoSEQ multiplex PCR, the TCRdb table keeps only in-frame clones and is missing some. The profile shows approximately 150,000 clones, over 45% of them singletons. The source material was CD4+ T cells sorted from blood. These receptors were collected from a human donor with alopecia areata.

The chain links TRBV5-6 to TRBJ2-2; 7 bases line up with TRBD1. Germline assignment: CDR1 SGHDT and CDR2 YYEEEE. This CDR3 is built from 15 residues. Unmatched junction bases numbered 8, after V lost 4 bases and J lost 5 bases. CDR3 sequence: CASSPGTVGTGELFF. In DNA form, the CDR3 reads TGTGCCAGCAGCCCTGGGACAGTCGGGACCGGGGAGCTGTTTTTT.

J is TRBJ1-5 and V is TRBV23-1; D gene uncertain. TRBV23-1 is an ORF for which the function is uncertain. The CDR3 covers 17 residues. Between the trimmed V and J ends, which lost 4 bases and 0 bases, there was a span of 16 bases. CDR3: CASSRSICRDSNQPQHF. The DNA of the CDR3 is TGCGCCAGCAGTCGGTCCATTTGTAGAGATAGCAATCAGCCCCAGCATTTT.

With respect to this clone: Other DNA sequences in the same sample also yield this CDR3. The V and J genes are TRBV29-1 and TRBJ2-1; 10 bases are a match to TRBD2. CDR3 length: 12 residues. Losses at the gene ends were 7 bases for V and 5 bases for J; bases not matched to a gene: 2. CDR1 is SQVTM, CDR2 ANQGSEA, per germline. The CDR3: CSAGLADNEQFF. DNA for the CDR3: TGCAGCGCTGGACTAGCGGACAATGAGCAGTTCTTC.

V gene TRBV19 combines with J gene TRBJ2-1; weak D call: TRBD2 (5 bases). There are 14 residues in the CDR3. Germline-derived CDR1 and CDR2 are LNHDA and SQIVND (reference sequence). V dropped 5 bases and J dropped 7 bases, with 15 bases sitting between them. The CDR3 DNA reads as TGTGCCAGTAGTTGGGCTAGGACGGGGAATGAGCAGTTCTTC. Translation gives CASSWARTGNEQFF.

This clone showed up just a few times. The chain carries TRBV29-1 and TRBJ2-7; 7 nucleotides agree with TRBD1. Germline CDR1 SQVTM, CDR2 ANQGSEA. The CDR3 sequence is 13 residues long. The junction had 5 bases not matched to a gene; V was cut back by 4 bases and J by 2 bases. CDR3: CSVVGQGAYEQYF. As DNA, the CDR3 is TGCAGCGTTGTTGGGCAGGGGGCCTACGAGCAGTACTTC.

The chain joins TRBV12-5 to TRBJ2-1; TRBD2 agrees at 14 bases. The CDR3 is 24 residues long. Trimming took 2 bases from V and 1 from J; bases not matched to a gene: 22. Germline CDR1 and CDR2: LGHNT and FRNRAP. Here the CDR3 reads CASGLPSPWTSGRPDNKSYNEQFF. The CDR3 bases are TGTGCTAGTGGTTTGCCCTCCCCTTGGACTAGCGGGAGGCCGGATAACAAGTCCTACAATGAGCAGTTCTTC.

The CDR3 nucleotides are TGTGCCAGCAGCTTAGGCGCGTGGGGGGCCAACGTCCTGACTTTC. The encoded protein is CASSLGAWGANVLTF. The chain carries TRBV7-9 and TRBJ2-6; D call uncertain. CDR3 length equals 15 residues. Trimming stripped 1 base from V and 4 bases from J, with 8 bases between. Germline CDR1 SEHNR, CDR2 FQNEAQ (reference sequence).

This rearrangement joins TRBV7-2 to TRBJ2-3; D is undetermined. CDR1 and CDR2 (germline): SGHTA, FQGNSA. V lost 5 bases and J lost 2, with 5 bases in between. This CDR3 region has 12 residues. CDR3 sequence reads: CASSLYTDTQYF. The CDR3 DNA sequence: TGTGCCAGCAGCCTCTACACAGATACGCAGTATTTT.

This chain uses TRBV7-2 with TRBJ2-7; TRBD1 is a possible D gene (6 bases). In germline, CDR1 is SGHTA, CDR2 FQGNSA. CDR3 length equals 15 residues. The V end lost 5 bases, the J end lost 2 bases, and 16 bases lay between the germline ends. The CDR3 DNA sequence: TGTGCCAGCAGCCTACAGGGAGATTGGCCCTACGAGCAGTACTTC. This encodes CASSLQGDWPYEQYF. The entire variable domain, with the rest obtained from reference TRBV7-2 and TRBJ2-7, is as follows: GAGVSQSPSNKVTEKGKDVELRCDPISGHTALYWYRQSLGQGLEFLIYFQGNSAPDKSGLPSDRFSAERTGGSVSTLTIQRTQQEDSAVYLCASSLQGDWPYEQYFGPGTRLTVT.

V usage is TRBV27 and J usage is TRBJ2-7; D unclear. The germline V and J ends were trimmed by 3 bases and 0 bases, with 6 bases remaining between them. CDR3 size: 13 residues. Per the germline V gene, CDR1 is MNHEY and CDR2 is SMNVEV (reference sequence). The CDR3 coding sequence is TGTGCCAGCAGTTTTGTTCCCTCCTACGAGCAGTACTTC. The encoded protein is CASSFVPSYEQYF.

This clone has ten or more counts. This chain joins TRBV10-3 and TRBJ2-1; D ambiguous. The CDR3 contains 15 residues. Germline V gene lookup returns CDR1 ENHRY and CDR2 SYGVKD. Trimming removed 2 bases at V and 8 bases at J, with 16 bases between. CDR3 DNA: TGTGCCATCAGTGAGGTAGGAGAATTCGGGTATGAGCAGTTCTTC. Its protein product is CAISEVGEFGYEQFF.

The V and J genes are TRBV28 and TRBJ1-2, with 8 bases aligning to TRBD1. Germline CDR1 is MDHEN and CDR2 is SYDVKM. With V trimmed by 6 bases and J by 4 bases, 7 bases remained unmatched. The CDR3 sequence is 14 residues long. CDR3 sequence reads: CASSSGTGTYGYTF. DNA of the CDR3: TGTGCCAGCAGCTCCGGGACAGGTACCTATGGCTACACCTTC.

As DNA, the CDR3 is TGTGCCAGCAGTTTATTCGCGGGAGGGGGCTCCTACGAGCAGTACTTC. The encoded protein is CASSLFAGGGSYEQYF. The genes are TRBV27 and TRBJ2-7, with 9 bases lining up with TRBD2. With V trimmed by 1 base and J by 0 bases, 4 bases remained unmatched. The V gene's germline CDR1 is MNHEY and CDR2 SMNVEV (reference sequence). This CDR3 is 16 amino acids long.